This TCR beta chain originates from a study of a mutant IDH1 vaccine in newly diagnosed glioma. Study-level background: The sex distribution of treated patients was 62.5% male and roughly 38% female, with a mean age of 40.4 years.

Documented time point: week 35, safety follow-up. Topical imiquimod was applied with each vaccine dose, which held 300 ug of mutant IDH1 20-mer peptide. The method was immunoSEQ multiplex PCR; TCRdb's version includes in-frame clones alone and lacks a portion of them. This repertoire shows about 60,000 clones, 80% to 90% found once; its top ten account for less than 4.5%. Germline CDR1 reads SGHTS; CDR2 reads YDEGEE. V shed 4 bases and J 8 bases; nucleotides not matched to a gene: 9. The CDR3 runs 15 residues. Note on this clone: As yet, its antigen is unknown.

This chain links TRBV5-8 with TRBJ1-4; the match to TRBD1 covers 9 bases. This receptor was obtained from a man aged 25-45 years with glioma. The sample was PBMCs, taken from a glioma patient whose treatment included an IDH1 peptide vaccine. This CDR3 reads CASSPGDRAAEKLFF. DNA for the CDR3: TGTGCCAGCAGCCCGGGGGACAGGGCGGCGGAAAAACTGTTTTTT.